Listed here are 16 T cell receptor beta chains from one sample, sequenced in a study of early T cells in non-severe SARS-CoV-2 infection. TCRdb independently ran MiXCR on the 5' RACE reads; one entry per CDR3 protein. The repertoire holds about 33,000 distinct CDR3 sequences, approximately 7% seen once, with about 3.8% in the top ten. Source material: whole blood. These receptors were obtained from an adult who was a healthcare worker with PCR-confirmed SARS-CoV-2 infection or an uninfected control (not recorded which).

This clonotype was observed many times. The rearrangement uses TRBV2 and TRBJ2-1, with 13 positions matching TRBD2. This CDR3 comprises 13 residues. Unmatched junction bases numbered 8, after V lost 11 bases and J lost 10 bases. The germline V gene has CDR1 SNHLY and CDR2 FYNNEI. CDR3 residues: CACTSGRAGEQFF. CDR3 coding DNA: TGTGCCTGCACTAGCGGGAGGGCCGGCGAGCAGTTCTTC.

This clonotype was seen repeatedly, ten times or more. This rearrangement joins TRBV7-8 to TRBJ2-7; D may correspond to TRBD1 or TRBD2 (5 bases each). In germline, CDR1 is SGHVS, CDR2 FQNEAQ. This CDR3 comprises 16 residues. V lost 5 bases to trimming and J lost 2 bases, with 19 bases between them. CDR3 residues: CASSGGLGEGPYEQYF. The CDR3 region has the DNA TGTGCCAGCAGCGGAGGCTTAGGGGAAGGGCCCTACGAGCAGTACTTC.

This clonotype came up a few times. V gene TRBV28 combines with J gene TRBJ2-7, with D tentatively TRBD1 (5 bases). The CDR3 contains 14 residues. V shed 2 bases and J shed 5 bases, with 13 bases lying between them. CDR1 is MDHEN and CDR2 is SYDVKM in the germline V gene. CDR3 protein: CASSLRSGYHEQYF. DNA of the CDR3: TGTGCCAGCAGTTTAAGGTCAGGGTACCACGAGCAGTACTTC.

This clonotype was picked up a small number of times. The chain combines TRBV29-1 with TRBJ2-2, with D perhaps given as TRBD1 or TRBD2 (5 bases each). Germline CDR1 and CDR2: SQVTM and ANQGSEA. Trimming stripped 0 bases from V and 6 bases from J, with 8 bases between. The CDR3 is made up of 13 amino acids. The CDR3 reads CSVEEGTPGELFF. The CDR3, as DNA: TGCAGCGTTGAAGAGGGGACCCCCGGGGAGCTGTTTTTT.

This clonotype was observed many times. V usage is TRBV6-5 and J usage is TRBJ2-7; weak D call: TRBD1 (5 bases). V shed 0 bases and J shed 7 bases, with 16 bases lying between them. The germline CDR1 and CDR2 sequences are MNHEY and SVGAGI. The CDR3 covers 15 residues. The CDR3 protein is CASSYSLTAGREQYF. CDR3 coding DNA: TGTGCCAGCAGTTACTCCCTGACAGCAGGAAGGGAGCAGTACTTC.

This clonotype was observed at least ten times. J is TRBJ1-5 and V is TRBV12-3 or TRBV12-4; the D gene is possibly TRBD1 (5 bases). This CDR3 comprises 16 residues. V was shortened by 6 bases and J by 2 bases, with 17 bases between the two germline ends. The CDR3 region is CASSPSLGQGNQPQHF. The CDR3 DNA sequence: TGTGCCAGCAGCCCCTCTTTGGGGCAGGGCAATCAGCCCCAGCATTTT.

This clonotype was recorded many times. This chain joins TRBV7-9 and TRBJ2-7; D gene uncertain. V lost 1 base, J lost 6 bases, and 10 bases lay in between. Germline V gene data show CDR1 as SEHNR and CDR2 as FQNEAQ (reference sequence). The CDR3 totals 13 residues. The CDR3 DNA sequence: TGTGCCAGCAGCTTAGTCAGTAGTACCGAGCAGTACTTC. It specifies CASSLVSSTEQYF. Based on the CDR3 plus reference TRBV7-9 and TRBJ2-7, the full variable domain is DTGVSQNPRHKITKRGQNVTFRCDPISEHNRLYWYRQTLGQGPEFLTYFQNEAQLEKSRLLSDRFSAERPKGSFSTLEIQRTEQGDSAMYLCASSLVSSTEQYFGPGTRLTVT.

The chain combines TRBV28 with TRBJ2-7, with TRBD1 matching over 8 bases. In germline, CDR1 is MDHEN, CDR2 SYDVKM. The V gene end was trimmed by 4 bases and the J gene end by 6 bases; junction bases not matched to a gene: 11. This CDR3 region has 15 residues. This CDR3 reads CASSSPTGTGSEQYF. In nucleotides, the CDR3 is TGTGCCAGCAGTTCCCCAACCGGGACAGGCTCCGAGCAGTACTTC.

This clonotype was picked up many times. The CDR3 spells CASSTGKSYNSPLHF. CDR3 coding DNA: TGTGCCAGCAGTACAGGGAAGTCCTATAATTCACCCCTCCACTTT. The J gene is TRBJ1-6, the V gene TRBV28, with D tentatively TRBD1 (6 bases). Germline CDR1 is MDHEN and CDR2 is SYDVKM. The length of the CDR3 is 15 residues. Deletions cut 5 bases from V and 1 base from J, with 9 bases between.

This clonotype was detected a few times. The chain carries TRBV6-1 and TRBJ1-3, with 8 bases matching TRBD1. CDR1 is MNHNS, CDR2 SASEGT, per germline. Trimming at V came to 7 bases and at J to 4 bases, leaving 12 bases not matched to a gene. The CDR3 length is 16 residues. The CDR3 bases are TGTGCCAGCACTGACAGGGGACGCGGCTCCGGAAACACCATATATTTT. It specifies CASTDRGRGSGNTIYF.

This clonotype has at least ten counts. The CDR3 region has the DNA TGTGCCAGCAGCTCGGGGATTCAAAACATTCAGTACTTC. Translation: CASSSGIQNIQYF. This chain links TRBV7-2 with TRBJ2-4, with D possibly TRBD2 on 5 matching bases. The CDR3 runs 13 residues. V lost 4 bases and J lost 5, with 9 bases in between. The germline gives CDR1 SGHTA, CDR2 FQGNSA.

This clonotype has a handful of counts. This sequence joins TRBV12-3 or TRBV12-4 and TRBJ2-3; D is ambiguous. This CDR3 region has 12 residues. V was pared by 2 bases and J by 3 bases, with 3 bases between. DNA of the CDR3: TGTGCCAGCAGTTTATGGACAGATACGCAGTATTTT. This encodes CASSLWTDTQYF.

Many counts were recorded for this clonotype. The gene calls are TRBV3-1 and TRBJ2-2; 7 positions match TRBD1. The CDR3 is 15 residues long. The V gene's germline CDR1 is LGHDT and CDR2 YNNKEL (reference sequence). V was pared by 4 bases and J by 7 bases, with 9 bases of the junction left unmatched. CDR3 protein: CASSRGDSSHGELFF. In nucleotides, the CDR3 is TGTGCCAGCAGCCGAGGGGACAGCTCCCACGGGGAGCTGTTTTTT.

The table lists this clonotype with many counts. The chain links TRBV20-1 to TRBJ1-5; D possibly corresponds to TRBD1 (6 bases). Germline V lookup: CDR1 DFQATT, CDR2 SNEGSKA (reference sequence). There are 13 residues in the CDR3. With 6 bases removed from V and 4 bases from J, the gap between germline ends came to 13 bases. The CDR3 DNA is TGCAGTGCCGGTCGACAGGCTAATCAGCCCCAGCATTTT. Amino acids: CSAGRQANQPQHF.

This clonotype was found a few times. The chain combines TRBV10-2 with TRBJ2-5; D not certain. Germline V gives CDR1 WSHSY, CDR2 SAAADI. V shed 5 bases and J shed 5 bases, with 6 bases lying between them. The CDR3 is 11 residues long. CDR3 amino acids: CASSRFETQYF. CDR3 nucleotide sequence: TGCGCCAGCAGTCGTTTTGAGACCCAGTACTTC.

This chain connects TRBV6-2 or TRBV6-3 to TRBJ2-1; D gene uncertain. Germline CDR1 MNHEY, CDR2 SVGEGT. The CDR3 contains 14 residues. With 3 bases removed from V and 0 bases from J, the gap between germline ends came to 6 bases. The CDR3 loop is CASSYEGSYNEQFF. CDR3 in DNA: TGTGCCAGCAGTTATGAAGGCTCCTACAATGAGCAGTTCTTC.